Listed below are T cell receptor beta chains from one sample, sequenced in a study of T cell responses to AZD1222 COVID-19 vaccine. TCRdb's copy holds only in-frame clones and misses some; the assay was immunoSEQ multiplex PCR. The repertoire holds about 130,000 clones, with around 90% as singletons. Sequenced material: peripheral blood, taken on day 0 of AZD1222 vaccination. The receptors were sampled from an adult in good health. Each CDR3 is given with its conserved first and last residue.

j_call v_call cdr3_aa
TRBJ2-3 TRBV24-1 CATSDRTGHTDTQYF
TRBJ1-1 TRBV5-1 CASSLMVNTEAFF
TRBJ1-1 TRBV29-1 CSAGDSLNEAFF
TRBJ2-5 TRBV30 CAWSTGETQYF
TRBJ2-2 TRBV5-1 CASSLLASDTGELFF
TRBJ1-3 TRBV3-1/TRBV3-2 CASSRGRVTGNTIYF
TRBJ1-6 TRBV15 CATSRLLGGTGNSPLHF
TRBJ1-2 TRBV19 CASRGDRGLWVYGYTF
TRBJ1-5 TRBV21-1 CASRTGSNQPQHF
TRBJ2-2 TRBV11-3 CASSYPDRANTGELFF
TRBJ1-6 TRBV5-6 CASSLGNSPLHF
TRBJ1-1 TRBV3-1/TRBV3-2 CASTQTENTEAFF
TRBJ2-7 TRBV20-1 CSGGQVYEQYF
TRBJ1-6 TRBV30 CAWSSIGLGSYNSPLHF
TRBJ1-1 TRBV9 CASSSTTGNEAFF
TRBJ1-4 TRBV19 CASNLWGNEKLFF
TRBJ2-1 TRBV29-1 CSVELGQGSSEQFF
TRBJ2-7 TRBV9 CASSVRLRGEIGSSYEQYF
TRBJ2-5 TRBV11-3 CASSLGARPNSEETQYF
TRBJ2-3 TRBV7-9 CASSSPRTGWDTQYF
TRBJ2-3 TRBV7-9 CASSLWVGGSTDTQYF
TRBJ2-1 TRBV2 CASKPLAGYNEQFF
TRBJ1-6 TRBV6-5 CASSYGSQGYNSPLHF
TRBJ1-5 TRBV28 CASSTSSLIQPQHF
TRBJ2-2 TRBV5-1 CASSSSGTSLPGELFF
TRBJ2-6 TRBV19 CASSIGQGVANVLTF
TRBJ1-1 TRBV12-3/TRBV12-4 CASTDRMNTEAFF
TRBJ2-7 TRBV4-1 CARPPGLAGVLAYEQYF
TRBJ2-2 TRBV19 CASSILTLRTTGELFF
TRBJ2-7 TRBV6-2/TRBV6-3 CASSYSRDRDSYEQYF
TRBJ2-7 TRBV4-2 CASSHYSGRPYEQYF
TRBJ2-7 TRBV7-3 CASSLAGNAEQYF
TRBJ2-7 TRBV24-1 CATSDPGTSGGDEQYF
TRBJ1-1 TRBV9 CASSPTGRLTEAFF
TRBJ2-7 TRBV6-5 CASRHGTGGKYEQYF
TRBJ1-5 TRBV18 CASSPGTGGPNSNQPQHF
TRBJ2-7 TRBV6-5 CASSSRDESPYEQYF
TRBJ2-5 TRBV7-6 CASSFWQGALETQYF
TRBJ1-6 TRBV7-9 CASSLGDRGQNF
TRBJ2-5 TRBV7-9 CASSPRGGGVQETQYF
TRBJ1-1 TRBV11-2 CASSLVPNTEAFF
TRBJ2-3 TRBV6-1 CASSEFPQGSGSTDTQYF
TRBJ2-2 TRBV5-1 CASSLDRGYAGELFF
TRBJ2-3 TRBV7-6 CASSLEWGQVNTQYF
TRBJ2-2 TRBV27 CASSRRQGHTGELFF
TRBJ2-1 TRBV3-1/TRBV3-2 CASTPGTSGRGPYNEQFF
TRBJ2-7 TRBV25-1 CASSDSQSSYEQYF
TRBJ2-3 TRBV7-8 CASSLGGASADTQYF
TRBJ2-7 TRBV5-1 CASSPTGYEQYF
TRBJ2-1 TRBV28 CASSLRATNRFF
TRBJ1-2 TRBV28 CASSLWSGQGAVSYGYTF
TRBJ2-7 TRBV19 CASSIRGSTYEQYF
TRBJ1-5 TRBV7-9 CASSPGRGGNQPQHF
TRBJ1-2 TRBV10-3 CAISPSGKEAGYTF